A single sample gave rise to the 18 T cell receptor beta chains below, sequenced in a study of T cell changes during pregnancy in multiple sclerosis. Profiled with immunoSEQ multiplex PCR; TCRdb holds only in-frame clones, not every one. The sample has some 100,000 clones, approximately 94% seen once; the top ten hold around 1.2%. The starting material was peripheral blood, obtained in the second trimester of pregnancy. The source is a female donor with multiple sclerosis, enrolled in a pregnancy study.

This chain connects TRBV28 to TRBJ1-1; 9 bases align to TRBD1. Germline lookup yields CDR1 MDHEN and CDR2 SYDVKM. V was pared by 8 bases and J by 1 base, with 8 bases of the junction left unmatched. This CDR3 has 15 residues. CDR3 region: CASETGGSQNTEAFF. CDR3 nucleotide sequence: TGTGCCAGCGAAACAGGGGGCTCTCAGAACACTGAAGCTTTCTTT.

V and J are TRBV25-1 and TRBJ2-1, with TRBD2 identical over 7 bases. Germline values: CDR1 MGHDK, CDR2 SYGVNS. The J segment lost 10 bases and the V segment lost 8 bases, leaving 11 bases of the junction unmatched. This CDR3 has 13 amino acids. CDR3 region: CASVAASGGEQFF. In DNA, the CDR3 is TGTGCCAGCGTTGCTGCTAGCGGCGGGGAGCAGTTCTTC.

The CDR3 region has the DNA TGCAGTGCTAGGGAGGCTAGCGAGCAGTACTTC. As protein: CSAREASEQYF. The V and J genes are TRBV20-1 and TRBJ2-7; D perhaps matches TRBD2 (5 bases). Germline lookup yields CDR1 DFQATT and CDR2 SNEGSKA (reference sequence). The CDR3 covers 11 residues. Trimming stripped 3 bases from V and 6 bases from J, with 9 bases between.

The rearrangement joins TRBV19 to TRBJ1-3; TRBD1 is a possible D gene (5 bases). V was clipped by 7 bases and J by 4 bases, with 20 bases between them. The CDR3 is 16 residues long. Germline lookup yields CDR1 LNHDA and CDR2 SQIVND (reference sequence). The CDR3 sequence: CASTWTGTAGGNTIYF. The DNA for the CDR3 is TGTGCCAGTACCTGGACCGGGACGGCGGGAGGAAACACCATATATTTT.

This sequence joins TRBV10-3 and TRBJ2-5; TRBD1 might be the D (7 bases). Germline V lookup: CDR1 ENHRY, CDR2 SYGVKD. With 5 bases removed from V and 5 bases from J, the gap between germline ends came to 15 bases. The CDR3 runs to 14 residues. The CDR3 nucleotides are TGTGCCATCAGTCGACAGACAGGGAGGGAGACCCAGTACTTC. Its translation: CAISRQTGRETQYF.

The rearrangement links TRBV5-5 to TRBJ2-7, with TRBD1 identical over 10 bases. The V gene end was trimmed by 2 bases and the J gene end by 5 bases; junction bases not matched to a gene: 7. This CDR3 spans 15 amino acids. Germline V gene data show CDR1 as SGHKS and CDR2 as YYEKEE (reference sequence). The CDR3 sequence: CASSLGPTGGNEQYF. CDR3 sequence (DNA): TGTGCCAGCAGCTTAGGACCGACAGGGGGCAACGAGCAGTACTTC. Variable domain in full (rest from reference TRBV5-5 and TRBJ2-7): DAGVTQSPTHLIKTRGQQVTLRCSPISGHKSVSWYQQVLGQGPQFIFQYYEKEERGRGNFPDRFSARQFPNYSSELNVNALLLGDSALYLCASSLGPTGGNEQYFGPGTRLTVT.

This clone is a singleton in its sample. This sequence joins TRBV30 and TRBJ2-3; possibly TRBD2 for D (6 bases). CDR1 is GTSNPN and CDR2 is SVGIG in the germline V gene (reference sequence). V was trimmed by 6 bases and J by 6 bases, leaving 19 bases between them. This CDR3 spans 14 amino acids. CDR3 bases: TGTGCCTGTGCCCGGGACTTCCCGCGGGATACGCAGTATTTT. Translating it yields CACARDFPRDTQYF.

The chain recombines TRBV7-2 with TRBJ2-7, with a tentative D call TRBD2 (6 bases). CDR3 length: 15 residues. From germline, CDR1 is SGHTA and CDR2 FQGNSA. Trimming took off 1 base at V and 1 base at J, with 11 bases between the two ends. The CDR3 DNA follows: TGTGCCAGCAGCTTAGTGGCGGGGCAATCCTACGAGCAGTACTTC. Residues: CASSLVAGQSYEQYF.

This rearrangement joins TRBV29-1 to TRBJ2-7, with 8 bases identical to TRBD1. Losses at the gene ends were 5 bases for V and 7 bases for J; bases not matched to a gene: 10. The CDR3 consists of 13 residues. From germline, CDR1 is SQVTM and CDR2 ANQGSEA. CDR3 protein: CSVSWTGSGEQYF. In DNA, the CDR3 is TGCAGCGTTTCATGGACAGGGAGCGGGGAGCAGTACTTC.

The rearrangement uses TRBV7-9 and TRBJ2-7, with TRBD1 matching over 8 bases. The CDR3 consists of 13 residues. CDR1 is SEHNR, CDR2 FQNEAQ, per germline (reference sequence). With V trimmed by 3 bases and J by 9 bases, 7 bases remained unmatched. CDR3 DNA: TGTGCCAGCAGCTTGGCAGGGGGCGCGGTGCAGTACTTC. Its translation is CASSLAGGAVQYF.

Here the CDR3 reads CASSKQGSTLSGGYTF. The CDR3 DNA reads as TGTGCCAGCAGTAAACAGGGGTCCACTTTATCGGGTGGCTACACCTTC. This rearrangement joins TRBV28 to TRBJ1-2; 7 positions match TRBD1. The CDR3 length is 16 residues. Germline CDR1 reads MDHEN; CDR2 reads SYDVKM. V lost 5 bases, J lost 7 bases, and 16 bases stayed unmatched.

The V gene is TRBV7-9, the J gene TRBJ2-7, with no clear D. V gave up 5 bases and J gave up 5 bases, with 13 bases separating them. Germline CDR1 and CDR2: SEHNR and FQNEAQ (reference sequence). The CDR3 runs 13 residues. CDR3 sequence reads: CASSPTFGHEQYF. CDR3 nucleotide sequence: TGTGCCAGCAGCCCGACATTCGGCCACGAGCAGTACTTC.

Here the CDR3 reads CASPLGGSEQFF. CDR3 in DNA: TGTGCCAGCCCGCTGGGGGGAAGTGAGCAGTTCTTC. V gene TRBV5-6 combines with J gene TRBJ2-1; D is perhaps TRBD2 (6 bases). The CDR3 sequence is 12 residues long. Per germline, CDR1 SGHDT and CDR2 YYEEEE. V gave up 7 bases and J gave up 9 bases, with 14 bases separating them.

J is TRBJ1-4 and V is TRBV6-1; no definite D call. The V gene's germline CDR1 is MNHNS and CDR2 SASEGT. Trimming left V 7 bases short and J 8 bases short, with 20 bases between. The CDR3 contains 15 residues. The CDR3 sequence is CASNLTPGVGEKLFF. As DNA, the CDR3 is TGTGCCAGCAACTTGACCCCCGGGGTTGGGGAAAAACTGTTTTTT.

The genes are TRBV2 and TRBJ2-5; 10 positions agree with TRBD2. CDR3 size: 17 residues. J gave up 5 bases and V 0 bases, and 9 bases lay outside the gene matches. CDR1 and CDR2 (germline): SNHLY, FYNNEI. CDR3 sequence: CASSEALLAGVGETQYF. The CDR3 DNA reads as TGTGCCAGCAGTGAAGCCCTTCTAGCGGGAGTAGGTGAGACCCAGTACTTC.

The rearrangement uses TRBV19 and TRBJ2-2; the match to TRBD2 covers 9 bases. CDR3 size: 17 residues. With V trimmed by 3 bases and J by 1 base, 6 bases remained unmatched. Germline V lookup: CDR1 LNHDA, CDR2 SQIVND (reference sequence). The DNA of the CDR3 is TGTGCCAGTAGTATGAGTGGCGGGAGGGTGAACACCGGGGAGCTGTTTTTT. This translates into CASSMSGGRVNTGELFF.

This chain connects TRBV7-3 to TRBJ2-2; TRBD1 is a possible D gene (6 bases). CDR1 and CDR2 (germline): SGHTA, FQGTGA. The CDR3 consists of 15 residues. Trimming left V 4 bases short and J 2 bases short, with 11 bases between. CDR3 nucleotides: TGTGCCAGCAGCTCGTTCAGGGGAAACACCGGGGAGCTGTTTTTT. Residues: CASSSFRGNTGELFF. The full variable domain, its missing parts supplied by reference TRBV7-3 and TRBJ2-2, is GAGVSQTPSNKVTEKGKYVELRCDPISGHTALYWYRQSLGQGPEFLIYFQGTGAADDSGLPNDRFFAVRPEGSVSTLKIQRTERGDSAVYLCASSSFRGNTGELFFGEGSRLTVL.

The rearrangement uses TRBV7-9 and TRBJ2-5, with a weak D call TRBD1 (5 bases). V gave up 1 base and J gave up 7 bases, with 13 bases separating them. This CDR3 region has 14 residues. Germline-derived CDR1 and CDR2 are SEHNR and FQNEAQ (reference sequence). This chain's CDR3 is CASSLESATGTQYF. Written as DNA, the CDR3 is TGTGCCAGCAGCTTAGAGTCTGCCACAGGGACCCAGTACTTC.